Listed here is a single TCR beta chain. In the original workflow: From reference gene primer amplification, estimates of nucleated cell counts were derived. Measured with immunoSEQ multiplex PCR; TCRdb has only the in-frame clones, and not every one. The V and J calls and clone size were taken over from that table, and D and trimming were inferred from the DNA. The sample lists 100,000 to 130,000 clones, 84% occurring once. The CDR3 extends over 13 amino acids. Germline CDR1 reads MNHNY; CDR2 reads SVGAGI (reference sequence). V shed 4 bases and J shed 8 bases, with 11 bases lying between them. The data derive from a study of blood T cell repertoires in COVID-19. Study in general: The samples span acute and convalescent COVID-19 from the United States, Italy and Spain. The analysed material was cDNA or gDNA that came from T cells, B-cell-depleted T cells, or PBMCs.

The rearrangement joins TRBV6-6 to TRBJ1-4, with D possibly matching TRBD1 (6 bases). The material sequenced was peripheral blood. The TCR originated in a human donor in a cohort sampled during active COVID-19. DNA of the CDR3: TGTGCCAGCAGTTCCGGGACAATCGAAAAACTGTTTTTT. It encodes CASSSGTIEKLFF.